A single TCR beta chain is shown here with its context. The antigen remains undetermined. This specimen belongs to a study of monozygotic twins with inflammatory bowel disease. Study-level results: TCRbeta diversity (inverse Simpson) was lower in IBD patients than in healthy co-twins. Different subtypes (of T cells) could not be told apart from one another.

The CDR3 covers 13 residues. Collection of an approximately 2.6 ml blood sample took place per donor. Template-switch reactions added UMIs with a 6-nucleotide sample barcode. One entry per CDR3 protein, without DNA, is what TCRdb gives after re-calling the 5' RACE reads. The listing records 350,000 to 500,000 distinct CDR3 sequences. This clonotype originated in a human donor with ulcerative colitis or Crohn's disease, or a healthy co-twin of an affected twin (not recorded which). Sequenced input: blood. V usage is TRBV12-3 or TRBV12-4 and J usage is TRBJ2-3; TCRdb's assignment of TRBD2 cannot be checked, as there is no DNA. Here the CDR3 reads CASSLTSWDTQYF.